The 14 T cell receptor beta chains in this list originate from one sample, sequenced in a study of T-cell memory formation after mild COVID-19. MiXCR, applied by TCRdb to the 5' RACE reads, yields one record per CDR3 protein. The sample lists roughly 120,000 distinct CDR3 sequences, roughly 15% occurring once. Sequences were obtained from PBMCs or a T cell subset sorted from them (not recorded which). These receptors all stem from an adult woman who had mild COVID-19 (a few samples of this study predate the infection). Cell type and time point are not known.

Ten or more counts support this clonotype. The CDR3 loop is CSVAISQETQYF. CDR3 DNA: TGCAGCGTTGCAATAAGCCAAGAGACCCAGTACTTC. J is TRBJ2-5 and V is TRBV29-1; unclear D gene. Between the trimmed V and J ends, which lost 4 bases and 1 base, there was a span of 7 bases. Germline values: CDR1 SQVTM, CDR2 ANQGSEA. The CDR3 is made up of 12 amino acids. The complete variable domain, with remaining parts taken from reference TRBV29-1 and TRBJ2-5, reads SAVISQKPSRDICQRGTSLTIQCQVDSQVTMMFWYRQQPGQSLTLIATANQGSEATYESGFVIDKFPISRPNLTFSTLTVSNMSPEDSSIYLCSVAISQETQYFGPGTRLLVL.

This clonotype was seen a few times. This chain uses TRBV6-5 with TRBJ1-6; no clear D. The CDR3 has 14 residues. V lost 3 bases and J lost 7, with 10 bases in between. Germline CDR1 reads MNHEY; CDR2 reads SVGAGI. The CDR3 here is CASSYGRKNSPLHF. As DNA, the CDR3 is TGTGCCAGCAGTTATGGGCGGAAGAATTCACCCCTCCACTTT.

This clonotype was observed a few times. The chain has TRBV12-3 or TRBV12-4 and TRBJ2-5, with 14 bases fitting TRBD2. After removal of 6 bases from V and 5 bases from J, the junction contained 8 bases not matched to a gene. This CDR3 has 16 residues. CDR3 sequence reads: CASRSTSGGAGETQYF. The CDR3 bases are TGTGCCAGCAGGTCGACTAGCGGGGGGGCAGGTGAGACCCAGTACTTC.

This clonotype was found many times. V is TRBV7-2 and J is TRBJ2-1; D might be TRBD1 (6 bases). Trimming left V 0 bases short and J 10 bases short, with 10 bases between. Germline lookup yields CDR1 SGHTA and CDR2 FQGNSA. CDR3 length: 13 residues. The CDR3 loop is CASSLAKDREQFF. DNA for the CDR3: TGTGCCAGCAGCTTAGCTAAAGACAGGGAGCAGTTCTTC.

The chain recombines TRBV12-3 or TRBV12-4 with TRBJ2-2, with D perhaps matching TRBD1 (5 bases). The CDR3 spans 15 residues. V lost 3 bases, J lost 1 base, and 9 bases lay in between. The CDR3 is CASSLGQGNTGELFF. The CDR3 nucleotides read TGTGCCAGCAGTTTGGGGCAGGGGAACACCGGGGAGCTGTTTTTT.

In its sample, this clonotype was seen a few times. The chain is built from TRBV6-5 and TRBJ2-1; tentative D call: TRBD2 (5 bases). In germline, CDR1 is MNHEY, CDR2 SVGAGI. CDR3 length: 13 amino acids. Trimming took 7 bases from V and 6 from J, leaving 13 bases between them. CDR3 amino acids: CASTTTMINEQFF. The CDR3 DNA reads TGTGCCAGCACCACGACTATGATCAATGAGCAGTTCTTC.

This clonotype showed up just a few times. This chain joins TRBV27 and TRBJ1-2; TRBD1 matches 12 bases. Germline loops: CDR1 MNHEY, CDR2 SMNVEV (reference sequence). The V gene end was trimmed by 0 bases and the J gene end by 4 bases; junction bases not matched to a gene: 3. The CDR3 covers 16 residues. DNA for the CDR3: TGTGCCAGCAGTTTATCGGGACAGGGGGCTGGCTATGGCTACACCTTC. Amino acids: CASSLSGQGAGYGYTF.

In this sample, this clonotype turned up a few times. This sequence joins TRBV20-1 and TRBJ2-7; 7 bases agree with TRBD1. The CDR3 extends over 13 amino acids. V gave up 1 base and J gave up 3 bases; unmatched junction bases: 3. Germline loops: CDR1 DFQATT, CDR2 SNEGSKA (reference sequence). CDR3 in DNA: TGCAGTGCTAGAGGCACAGGGGACTACGAGCAGTACTTC. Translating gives CSARGTGDYEQYF.

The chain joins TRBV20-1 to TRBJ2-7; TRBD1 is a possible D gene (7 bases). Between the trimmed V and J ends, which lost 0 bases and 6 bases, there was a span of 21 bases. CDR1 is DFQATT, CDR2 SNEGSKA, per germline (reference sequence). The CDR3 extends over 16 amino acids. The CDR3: CSARDTLWQGEVEQYF. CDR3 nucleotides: TGCAGTGCTAGAGATACTCTCTGGCAGGGGGAGGTCGAGCAGTACTTC.

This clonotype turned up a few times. As DNA, the CDR3 is TGTGCCACCAGTGAGGCCGACAGGGGCGAGCAGTACTTC. Translating gives CATSEADRGEQYF. The chain joins TRBV24-1 to TRBJ2-7, with 8 bases lining up with TRBD1. Germline loops: CDR1 KGHDR, CDR2 SFDVKD. V lost 4 bases and J lost 6; bases outside the gene matches: 4. The length of the CDR3 is 13 residues.

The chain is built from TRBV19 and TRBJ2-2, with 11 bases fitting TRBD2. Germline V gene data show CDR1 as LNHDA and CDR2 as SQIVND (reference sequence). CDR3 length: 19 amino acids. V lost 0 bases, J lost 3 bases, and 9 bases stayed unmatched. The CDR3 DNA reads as TGTGCCAGTAGTATAGACCCGACTAGCGGGAAAGGGGACACCGGGGAGCTGTTTTTT. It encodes CASSIDPTSGKGDTGELFF.

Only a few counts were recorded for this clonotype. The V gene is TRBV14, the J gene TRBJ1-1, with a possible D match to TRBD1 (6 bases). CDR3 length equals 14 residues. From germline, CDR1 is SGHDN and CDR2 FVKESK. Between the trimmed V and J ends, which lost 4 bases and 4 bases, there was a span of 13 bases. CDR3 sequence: CASSRGQLSTEAFF. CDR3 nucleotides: TGTGCCAGCAGCCGCGGACAGCTCAGCACTGAAGCTTTCTTT.

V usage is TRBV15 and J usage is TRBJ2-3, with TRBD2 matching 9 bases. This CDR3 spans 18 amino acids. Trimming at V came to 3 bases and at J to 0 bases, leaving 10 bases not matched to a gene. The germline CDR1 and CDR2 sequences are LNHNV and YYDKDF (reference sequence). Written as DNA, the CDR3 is TGTGCCACCAGCAGCACGACTAGCGGAGTCCCAAGCACAGATACGCAGTATTTT. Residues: CATSSTTSGVPSTDTQYF.

The CDR3: CASSLVRGVGETQYF. In DNA, the CDR3 is TGTGCCAGCAGTTTAGTCAGGGGTGTAGGAGAGACCCAGTACTTC. The chain has TRBV12-3 or TRBV12-4 and TRBJ2-5, with D possibly being TRBD1 (6 bases). The length of the CDR3 is 15 residues. The V and J ends lost 1 base and 4 bases respectively, with 13 bases between them.